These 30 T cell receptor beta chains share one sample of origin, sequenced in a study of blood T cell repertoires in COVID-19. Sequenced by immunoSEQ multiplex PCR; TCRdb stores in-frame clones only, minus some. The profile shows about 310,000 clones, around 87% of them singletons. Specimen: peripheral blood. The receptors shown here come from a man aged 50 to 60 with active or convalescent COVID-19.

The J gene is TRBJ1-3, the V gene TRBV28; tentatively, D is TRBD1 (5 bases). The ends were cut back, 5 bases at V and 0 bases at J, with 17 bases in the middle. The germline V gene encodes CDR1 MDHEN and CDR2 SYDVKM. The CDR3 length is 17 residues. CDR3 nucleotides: TGTGCCAGCAGTCCCAACGACAGTTCCTTCTCTGGAAACACCATATATTTT. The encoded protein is CASSPNDSSFSGNTIYF.

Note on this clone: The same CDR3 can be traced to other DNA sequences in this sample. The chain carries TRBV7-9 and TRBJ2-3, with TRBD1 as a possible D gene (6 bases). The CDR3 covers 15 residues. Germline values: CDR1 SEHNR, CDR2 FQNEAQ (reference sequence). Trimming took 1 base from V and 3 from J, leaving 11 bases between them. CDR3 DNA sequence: TGTGCCAGCAGCTTAGAGGGGGATGGGACAGATACGCAGTATTTT. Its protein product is CASSLEGDGTDTQYF.

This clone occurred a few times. The CDR3 DNA sequence: TGCGCCAGCAGACAAATCGACAGCAGCAATGAAAAACTGTTTTTT. The encoded protein is CASRQIDSSNEKLFF. The genes are TRBV4-1 and TRBJ1-4; TRBD1 is a possible D gene (5 bases). CDR1 is MGHRA and CDR2 is YSYEKL in the germline V gene. CDR3 length: 15 amino acids. Trimming shortened V by 6 bases and J by 5 bases, and 16 bases separated the two germline ends.

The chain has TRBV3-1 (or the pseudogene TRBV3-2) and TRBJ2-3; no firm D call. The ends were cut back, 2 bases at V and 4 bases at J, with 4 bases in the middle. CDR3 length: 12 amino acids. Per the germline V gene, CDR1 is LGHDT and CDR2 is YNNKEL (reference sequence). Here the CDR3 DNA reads TGTGCCAGCAGCCAACTTCCAGATACGCAGTATTTT. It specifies CASSQLPDTQYF.

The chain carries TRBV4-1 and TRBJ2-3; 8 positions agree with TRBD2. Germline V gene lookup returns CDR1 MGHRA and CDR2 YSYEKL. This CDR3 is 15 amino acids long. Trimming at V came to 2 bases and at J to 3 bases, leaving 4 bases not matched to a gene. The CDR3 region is CASSQIAGITDTQYF. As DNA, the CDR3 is TGCGCCAGCAGCCAAATAGCGGGGATAACAGATACGCAGTATTTT.

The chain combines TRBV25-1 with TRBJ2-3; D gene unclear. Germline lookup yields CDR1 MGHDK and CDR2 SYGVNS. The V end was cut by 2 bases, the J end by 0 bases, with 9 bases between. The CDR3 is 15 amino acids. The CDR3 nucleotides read TGTGCCAGCAGTGAACAGGATCCTAGCACAGATACGCAGTATTTT. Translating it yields CASSEQDPSTDTQYF.

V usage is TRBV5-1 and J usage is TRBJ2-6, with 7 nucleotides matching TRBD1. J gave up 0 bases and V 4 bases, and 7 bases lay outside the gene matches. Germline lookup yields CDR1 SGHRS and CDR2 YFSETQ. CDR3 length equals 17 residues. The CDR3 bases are TGCGCCAGCAGCATGACAGGGCCTAACTCTGGGGCCAACGTCCTGACTTTC. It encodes CASSMTGPNSGANVLTF.

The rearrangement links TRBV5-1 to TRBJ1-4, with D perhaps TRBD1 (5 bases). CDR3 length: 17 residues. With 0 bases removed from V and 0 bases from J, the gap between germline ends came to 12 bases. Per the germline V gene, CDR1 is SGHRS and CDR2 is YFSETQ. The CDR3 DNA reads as TGCGCCAGCAGCTTGGTTTCAGGGATAGCAACTAATGAAAAACTGTTTTTT. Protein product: CASSLVSGIATNEKLFF.

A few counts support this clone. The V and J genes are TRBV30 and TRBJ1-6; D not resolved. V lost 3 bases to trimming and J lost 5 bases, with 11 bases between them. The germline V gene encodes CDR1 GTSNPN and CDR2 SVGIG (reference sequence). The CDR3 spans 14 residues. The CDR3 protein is CAWRRGPDNSPLHF. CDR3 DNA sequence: TGTGCCTGGAGGCGGGGTCCGGATAATTCACCCCTCCACTTT.

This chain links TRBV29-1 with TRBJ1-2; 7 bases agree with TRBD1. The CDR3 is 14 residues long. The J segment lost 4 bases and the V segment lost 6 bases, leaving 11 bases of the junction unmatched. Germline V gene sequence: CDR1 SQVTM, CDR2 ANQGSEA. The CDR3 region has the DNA TGCAGCGTGACATATCCGGGACAGAGCTATGGCTACACCTTC. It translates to CSVTYPGQSYGYTF. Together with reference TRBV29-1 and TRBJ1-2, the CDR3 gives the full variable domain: SAVISQKPSRDICQRGTSLTIQCQVDSQVTMMFWYRQQPGQSLTLIATANQGSEATYESGFVIDKFPISRPNLTFSTLTVSNMSPEDSSIYLCSVTYPGQSYGYTFGSGTRLTVV.

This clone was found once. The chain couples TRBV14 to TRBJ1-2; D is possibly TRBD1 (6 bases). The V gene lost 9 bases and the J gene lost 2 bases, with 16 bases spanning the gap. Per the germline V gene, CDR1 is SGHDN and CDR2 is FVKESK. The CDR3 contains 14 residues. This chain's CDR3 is CARKTGPKNYGYTF. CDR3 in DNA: TGTGCCAGAAAGACAGGCCCCAAAAACTATGGCTACACCTTC.

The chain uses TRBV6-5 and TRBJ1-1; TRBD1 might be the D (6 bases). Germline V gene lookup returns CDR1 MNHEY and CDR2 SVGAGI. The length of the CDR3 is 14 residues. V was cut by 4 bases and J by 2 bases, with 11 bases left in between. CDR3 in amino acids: CASSSLDRNTEAFF. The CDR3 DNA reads TGTGCCAGCAGTTCCCTGGACAGAAACACTGAAGCTTTCTTT.

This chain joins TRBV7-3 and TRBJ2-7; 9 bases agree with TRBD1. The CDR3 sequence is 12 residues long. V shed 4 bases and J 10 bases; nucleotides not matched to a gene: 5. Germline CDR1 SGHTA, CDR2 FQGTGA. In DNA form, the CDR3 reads TGTGCCAGCAGCTCGCGGACAGGGGCCCAGTACTTC. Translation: CASSSRTGAQYF.

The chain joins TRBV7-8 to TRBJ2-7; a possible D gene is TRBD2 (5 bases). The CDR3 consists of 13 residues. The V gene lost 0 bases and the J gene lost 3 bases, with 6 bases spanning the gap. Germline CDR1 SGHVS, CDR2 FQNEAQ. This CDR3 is CASSLAEGYEQYF. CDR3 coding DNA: TGTGCCAGCAGCTTAGCAGAGGGCTACGAGCAGTACTTC.

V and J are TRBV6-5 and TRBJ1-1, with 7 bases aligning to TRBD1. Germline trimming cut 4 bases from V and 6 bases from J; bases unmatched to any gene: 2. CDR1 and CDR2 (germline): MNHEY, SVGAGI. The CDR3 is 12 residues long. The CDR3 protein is CASSSGGPEAFF. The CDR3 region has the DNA TGTGCCAGCAGTTCAGGGGGTCCTGAAGCTTTCTTT.

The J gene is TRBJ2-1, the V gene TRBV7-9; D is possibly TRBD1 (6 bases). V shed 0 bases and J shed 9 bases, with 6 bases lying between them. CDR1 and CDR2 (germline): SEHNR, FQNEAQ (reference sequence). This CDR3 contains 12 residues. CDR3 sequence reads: CASSLAGAEQFF. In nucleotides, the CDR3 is TGTGCCAGCAGCTTAGCGGGGGCTGAGCAGTTCTTC.

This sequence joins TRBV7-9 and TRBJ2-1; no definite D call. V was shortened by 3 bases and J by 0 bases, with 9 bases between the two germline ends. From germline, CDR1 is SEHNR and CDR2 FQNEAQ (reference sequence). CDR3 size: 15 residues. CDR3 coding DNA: TGTGCCAGCAGCTTTGTCCCTAGCTCCTACAATGAGCAGTTCTTC. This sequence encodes CASSFVPSSYNEQFF.

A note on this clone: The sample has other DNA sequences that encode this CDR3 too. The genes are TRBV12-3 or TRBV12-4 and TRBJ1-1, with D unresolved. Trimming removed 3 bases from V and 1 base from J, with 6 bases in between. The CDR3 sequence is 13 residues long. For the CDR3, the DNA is TGTGCCAGCAGTTTCCGGGGGAACACTGAAGCTTTCTTT. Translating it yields CASSFRGNTEAFF.

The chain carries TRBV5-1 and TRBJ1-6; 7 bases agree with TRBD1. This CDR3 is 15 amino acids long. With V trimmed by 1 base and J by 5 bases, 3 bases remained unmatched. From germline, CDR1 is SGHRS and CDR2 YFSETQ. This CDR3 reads CASSLSTGDNSPLHF. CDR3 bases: TGCGCCAGCAGCTTGTCTACAGGGGATAATTCACCCCTCCACTTT.

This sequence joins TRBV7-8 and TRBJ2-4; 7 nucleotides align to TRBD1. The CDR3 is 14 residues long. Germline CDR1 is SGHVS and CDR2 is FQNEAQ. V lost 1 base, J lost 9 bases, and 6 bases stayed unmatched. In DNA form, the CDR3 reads TGTGCCAGCAGCTTAGAAGCGACAGGGATCATTCAGTACTTC. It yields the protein CASSLEATGIIQYF.

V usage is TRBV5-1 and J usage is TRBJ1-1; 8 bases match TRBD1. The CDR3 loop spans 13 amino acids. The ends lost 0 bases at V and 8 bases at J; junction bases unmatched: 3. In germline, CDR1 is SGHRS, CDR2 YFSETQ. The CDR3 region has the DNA TGCGCCAGCAGCTTGGGGTACAGGGGGGAAGCTTTCTTT. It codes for CASSLGYRGEAFF.

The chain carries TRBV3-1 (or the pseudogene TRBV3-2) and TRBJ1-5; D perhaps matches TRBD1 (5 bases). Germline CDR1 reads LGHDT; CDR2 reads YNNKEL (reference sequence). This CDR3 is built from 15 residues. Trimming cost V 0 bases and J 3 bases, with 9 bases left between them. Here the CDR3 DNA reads TGTGCCAGCAGCCAAGATTTGACAGCCAATCAGCCCCAGCATTTT. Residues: CASSQDLTANQPQHF.

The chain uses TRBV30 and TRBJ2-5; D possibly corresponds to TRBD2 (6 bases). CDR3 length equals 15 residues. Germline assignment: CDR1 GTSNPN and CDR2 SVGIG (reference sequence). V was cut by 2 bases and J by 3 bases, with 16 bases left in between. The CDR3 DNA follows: TGTGCCTGGAGTTTTCGGAGGGCCAAGGAAGAGACCCAGTACTTC. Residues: CAWSFRRAKEETQYF. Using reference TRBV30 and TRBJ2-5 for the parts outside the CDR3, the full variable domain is SQTIHQWPATLVQPVGSPLSLECTVEGTSNPNLYWYRQAAGRGLQLLFYSVGIGQISSEVPQNLSASRPQDRQFILSSKKLLLSDSGFYLCAWSFRRAKEETQYFGPGTRLLVL.

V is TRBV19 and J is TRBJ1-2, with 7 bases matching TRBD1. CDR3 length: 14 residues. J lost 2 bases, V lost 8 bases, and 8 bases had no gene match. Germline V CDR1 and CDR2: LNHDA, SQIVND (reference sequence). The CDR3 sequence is CASYETGTNYGYTF. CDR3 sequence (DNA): TGTGCCAGTTACGAGACAGGGACAAACTATGGCTACACCTTC.

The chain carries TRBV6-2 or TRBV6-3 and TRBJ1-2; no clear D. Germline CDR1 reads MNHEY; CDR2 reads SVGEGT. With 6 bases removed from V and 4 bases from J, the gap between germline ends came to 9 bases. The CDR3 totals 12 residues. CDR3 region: CASSPTIYGYTF. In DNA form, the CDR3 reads TGTGCCAGCAGCCCGACAATCTATGGCTACACCTTC.

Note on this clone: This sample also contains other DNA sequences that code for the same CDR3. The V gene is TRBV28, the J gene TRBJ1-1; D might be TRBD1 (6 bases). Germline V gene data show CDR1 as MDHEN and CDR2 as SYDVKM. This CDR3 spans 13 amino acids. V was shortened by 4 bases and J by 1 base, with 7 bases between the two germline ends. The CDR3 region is CASSSTGNTEAFF. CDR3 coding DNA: TGTGCCAGCAGTTCGACAGGGAACACTGAAGCTTTCTTT.

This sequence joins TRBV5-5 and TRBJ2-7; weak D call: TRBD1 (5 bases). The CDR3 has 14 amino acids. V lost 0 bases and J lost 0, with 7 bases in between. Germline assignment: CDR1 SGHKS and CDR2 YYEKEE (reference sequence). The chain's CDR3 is CASSLGGNSYEQYF. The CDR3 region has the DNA TGTGCCAGCAGCTTGGGGGGCAACTCCTACGAGCAGTACTTC.

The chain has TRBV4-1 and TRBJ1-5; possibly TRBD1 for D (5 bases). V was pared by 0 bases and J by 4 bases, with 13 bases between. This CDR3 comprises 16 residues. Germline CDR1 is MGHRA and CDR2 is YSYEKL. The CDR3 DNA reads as TGCGCCAGCAGCCAAGATGGGGGGGTGAGAAATCAGCCCCAGCATTTT. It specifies CASSQDGGVRNQPQHF.

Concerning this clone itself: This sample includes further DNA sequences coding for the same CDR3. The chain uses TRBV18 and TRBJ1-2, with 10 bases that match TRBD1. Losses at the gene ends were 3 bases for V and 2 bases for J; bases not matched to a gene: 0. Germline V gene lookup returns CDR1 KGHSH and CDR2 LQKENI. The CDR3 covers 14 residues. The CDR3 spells CASSPGQGNYGYTF. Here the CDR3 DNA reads TGTGCCAGCTCACCGGGACAGGGGAACTATGGCTACACCTTC.

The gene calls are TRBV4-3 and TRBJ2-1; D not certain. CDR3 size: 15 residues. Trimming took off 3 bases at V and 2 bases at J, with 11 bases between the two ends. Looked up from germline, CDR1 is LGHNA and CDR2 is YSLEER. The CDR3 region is CASSHQHRAYNEQFF. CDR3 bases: TGCGCCAGCAGCCATCAACACCGGGCCTACAATGAGCAGTTCTTC.